This paragraph reports one T cell receptor (beta chain). Its target is unknown. This sample is part of a study of shared clonotypes between healthy human individuals. Background on the study: Donors had three CD4 naive, three CD4 memory, two CD8 naive and one CD8 memory plate apiece. The study, taken as a whole, reports: It was anticipated that sequencing depth would influence how many clonotypes donors shared. The sampled material consisted only of blood, and tissue repertoires are likely to differ.

V gave up 4 bases and J gave up 5 bases; unmatched junction bases: 6. The CDR3 extends over 14 amino acids. Germline CDR1 reads WSHSY; CDR2 reads SAAADI. Each subset's genomic DNA was shared equally among a number of immunoSEQ plates. Assay used: immunoSEQ multiplex PCR; TCRdb lists only in-frame clones, some missing. Among about 1 million clones listed, around 74% were seen once. What was sequenced was memory CD4+ T cells sorted from blood. The subset is: CD45RA-negative fraction. The V and J genes are TRBV10-2 and TRBJ1-1; 8 nucleotides match TRBD1. This receptor was identified in a young man in good health. This CDR3 is CASSGQGAGTEAFF. CDR3 DNA sequence: TGCGCCAGCAGTGGGCAGGGGGCTGGGACTGAAGCTTTCTTT.